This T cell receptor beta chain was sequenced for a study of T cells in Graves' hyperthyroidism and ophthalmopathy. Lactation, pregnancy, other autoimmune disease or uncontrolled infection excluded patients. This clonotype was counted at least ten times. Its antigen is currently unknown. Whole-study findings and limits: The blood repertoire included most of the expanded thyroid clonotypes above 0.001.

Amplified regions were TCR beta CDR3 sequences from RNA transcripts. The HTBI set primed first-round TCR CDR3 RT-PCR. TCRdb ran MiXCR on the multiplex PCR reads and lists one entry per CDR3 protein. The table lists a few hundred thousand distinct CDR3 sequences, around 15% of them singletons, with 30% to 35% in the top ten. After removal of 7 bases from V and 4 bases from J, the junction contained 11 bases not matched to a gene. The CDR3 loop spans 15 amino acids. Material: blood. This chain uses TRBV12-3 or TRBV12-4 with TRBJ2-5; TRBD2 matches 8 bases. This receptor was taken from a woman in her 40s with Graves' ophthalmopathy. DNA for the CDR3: TGTGCCAGCAAAACTTCGGGCGGGAGGAGAGAGACCCAGTACTTC. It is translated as CASKTSGGRRETQYF.